The clone carrying this TCR beta chain has just a few counts. Its antigen is unknown. The data were taken from a study of blood T cells in healthy people across ages. Overall study findings and caveats: Strong correlation linked observed beta diversity and percent naive T cells.

The CDR3 sequence is 14 residues long. Germline loops: CDR1 LNHDA, CDR2 SQIVND (reference sequence). V dropped 6 bases and J dropped 3; count of bases not matched to a gene: 6. PCR was performed a second time for roughly 7 to 12 cycles using a sample-barcoded 5' primer and a J-beta primer mix. Each cDNA molecule, via a template-switch adaptor with 12 random nucleotides, was tagged. TCRdb analysed the 5' RACE reads with MiXCR anew, one entry per CDR3 protein. The sample records fewer than 2,000,000 distinct CDR3 sequences, approximately 39% being singletons. This sequence was found in a human donor in good health. The specimen sequenced was blood. V and J are TRBV19 and TRBJ2-7; TRBD1 matches 9 bases. As DNA, the CDR3 is TGTGCCAGTAGGAACCGGGACAGGGACTACGAGCAGTACTTC. It translates to CASRNRDRDYEQYF.